One sample yielded the 9 T cell receptor beta chains listed below, sequenced in a study of identical twins. TCRdb recomputed calls from the 5' RACE reads with MiXCR, one row per CDR3 protein. The sample records 250,000 or so distinct CDR3 sequences, about 7% being singletons. The same specimen was also included in a second study, on yellow fever vaccine responses in identical twins.

The sequenced sample was memory (CD45RO+) T cells sorted from blood. The receptors were sampled from a woman aged 18-29 years in good health.

Many counts were recorded for this clonotype. The J gene is TRBJ2-5, the V gene TRBV29-1, with 7 bases lining up with TRBD1. After removal of 4 bases from V and 3 bases from J, the junction contained 2 bases not matched to a gene. CDR3 size: 12 residues. Germline V gives CDR1 SQVTM, CDR2 ANQGSEA. The CDR3 DNA reads TGCAGCGTTGGTACAGGGGAAGAGACCCAGTACTTC. Residues: CSVGTGEETQYF.

The chain couples TRBV4-1 to TRBJ2-2, with D hard to call. Germline CDR1 and CDR2: MGHRA and YSYEKL. The CDR3 loop spans 17 amino acids. The ends were cut back, 0 bases at V and 2 bases at J, with 13 bases in the middle. CDR3 residues: CASSQDLSGGNTGELFF. The CDR3 nucleotides read TGCGCCAGCAGCCAAGATCTTTCGGGCGGTAACACCGGGGAGCTGTTTTTT.

This chain connects TRBV5-1 to TRBJ2-5, with TRBD2 as a possible D gene (6 bases). Germline values: CDR1 SGHRS, CDR2 YFSETQ. The CDR3 consists of 15 residues. Trimming took off 0 bases at V and 5 bases at J, with 14 bases between the two ends. The DNA of the CDR3 is TGCGCCAGCAGCTTGGCCGGGGGAGGCGGGGAGACCCAGTACTTC. Its protein is CASSLAGGGGETQYF.

The J gene is TRBJ2-1, the V gene TRBV7-8, with 8 bases lining up with TRBD1. Germline CDR1 reads SGHVS; CDR2 reads FQNEAQ. With V trimmed by 4 bases and J by 3 bases, 5 bases remained unmatched. The CDR3 is 15 amino acids. Here the CDR3 reads CASSSRTGLYNEQFF. The CDR3 bases are TGTGCCAGCAGCTCCCGGACAGGGCTCTACAATGAGCAGTTCTTC.

This clonotype was seen only a few times. The chain couples TRBV20-1 to TRBJ2-7; tentatively, D is TRBD1 or TRBD2 (5 bases each). CDR1 is DFQATT, CDR2 SNEGSKA, per germline (reference sequence). V lost 1 base and J 6 bases, leaving 10 bases between the germline ends. CDR3 length: 12 amino acids. The CDR3 nucleotides are TGCAGTGCTAGAGGGGGGACCGCCGAGCAGTACTTC. Translated, it gives CSARGGTAEQYF.

This clonotype was found many times. V gene TRBV25-1 combines with J gene TRBJ1-6; TRBD1 might be the D (6 bases). This CDR3 region has 13 residues. Germline V gene sequence: CDR1 MGHDK, CDR2 SYGVNS. The CDR3 DNA is TGTGCAAAACACAGGGATGTAAGTTCACCCCTCCACTTT. Its protein product is CAKHRDVSSPLHF.

Ten or more counts support this clonotype. The chain carries TRBV7-8 and TRBJ1-6; 7 positions agree with TRBD1. The V and J ends lost 4 bases and 10 bases, in that order; junction bases with no gene match: 10. Germline lookup yields CDR1 SGHVS and CDR2 FQNEAQ. The CDR3 runs to 15 residues. The chain's CDR3 is CASSSQTQGGSPLHF. Here the CDR3 DNA reads TGTGCCAGCAGCTCCCAGACCCAGGGGGGATCACCCCTCCACTTT.

This sequence joins TRBV6-1 and TRBJ2-7; either TRBD1 or TRBD2 may fit D (5 bases each). Trimming pared 6 bases from V and 2 bases from J, leaving 17 bases between. The CDR3 loop spans 15 amino acids. The germline V gene has CDR1 MNHNS and CDR2 SASEGT. The CDR3 DNA reads TGTGCCAGCAGCCTCTTGGGGGACCCTCCCTACGAGCAGTACTTC. It codes for CASSLLGDPPYEQYF.

This clonotype has more than one count but fewer than ten. This rearrangement joins TRBV5-5 to TRBJ2-5, with D perhaps TRBD2 (6 bases). V lost 4 bases and J lost 0, with 19 bases in between. This CDR3 is built from 17 residues. Germline CDR1 is SGHKS and CDR2 is YYEKEE (reference sequence). The CDR3 protein is CASSPSEERVYQETQYF. CDR3 in DNA: TGTGCCAGCAGCCCCTCCGAGGAGCGGGTCTACCAAGAGACCCAGTACTTC.